This passage covers 5 T cell receptor beta chains from one sample sequenced in a study of STAT5B mutations in CD4+ large granular lymphocyte leukemia. The data were produced by immunoSEQ multiplex PCR, yet TCRdb's version contains in-frame clones alone and is incomplete. The table shows roughly 30,000 clones, with less than 80% occurring only once. The sequencing sample was made of CD4+ T cells from blood buffy coats. Receptors originate from a human donor in good health.

The rearrangement uses TRBV2 and TRBJ2-5; D is uncertain. The germline gives CDR1 SNHLY, CDR2 FYNNEI. Trimming pared 2 bases from V and 3 bases from J, leaving 1 base between. The CDR3 contains 11 residues. This CDR3 is CASSEKETQYF. The CDR3 DNA reads TGTGCCAGCAGTGAAAAAGAGACCCAGTACTTC.

This clone was picked up a small number of times. This sequence joins TRBV28 and TRBJ1-5; D is unclear. There are 13 residues in the CDR3. The germline V gene encodes CDR1 MDHEN and CDR2 SYDVKM. Trimming left V 7 bases short and J 6 bases short, with 13 bases between. The CDR3 spells CASTSAVSQPQHF. CDR3 sequence (DNA): TGTGCCAGCACTTCGGCGGTCAGTCAGCCCCAGCATTTT.

The J gene is TRBJ2-5, the V gene TRBV7-3; maybe TRBD1 (6 bases). Germline V gene sequence: CDR1 SGHTA, CDR2 FQGTGA. The CDR3 runs 14 residues. V was shortened by 2 bases and J by 4 bases, with 11 bases between the two germline ends. CDR3 sequence: CASSLQGGRETQYF. CDR3 sequence (DNA): TGTGCCAGCAGCTTACAAGGGGGAAGAGAGACCCAGTACTTC.

This clone appeared a few times. The rearrangement links TRBV29-1 to TRBJ1-1, with D possibly TRBD1 on 5 matching bases. CDR1 and CDR2 from the germline V gene are SQVTM and ANQGSEA. The CDR3 runs to 18 residues. V was trimmed by 4 bases and J by 0 bases, leaving 24 bases between them. The CDR3 nucleotides are TGCAGCGTTGGGGGGGAACCGCGCCCTGGCCAAATGAACACTGAAGCTTTCTTT. Its protein is CSVGGEPRPGQMNTEAFF.

This rearrangement joins TRBV11-3 to TRBJ2-5; 7 bases agree with TRBD1. CDR3 length equals 14 residues. With 5 bases clipped from V and 1 base from J, the junction kept 4 bases outside the gene matches. Germline V gene lookup returns CDR1 SGHNT and CDR2 YENEEA. The CDR3 nucleotides read TGTGCCAGCAGCCCGTGGACAGGCCAAGAGACCCAGTACTTC. As protein: CASSPWTGQETQYF.